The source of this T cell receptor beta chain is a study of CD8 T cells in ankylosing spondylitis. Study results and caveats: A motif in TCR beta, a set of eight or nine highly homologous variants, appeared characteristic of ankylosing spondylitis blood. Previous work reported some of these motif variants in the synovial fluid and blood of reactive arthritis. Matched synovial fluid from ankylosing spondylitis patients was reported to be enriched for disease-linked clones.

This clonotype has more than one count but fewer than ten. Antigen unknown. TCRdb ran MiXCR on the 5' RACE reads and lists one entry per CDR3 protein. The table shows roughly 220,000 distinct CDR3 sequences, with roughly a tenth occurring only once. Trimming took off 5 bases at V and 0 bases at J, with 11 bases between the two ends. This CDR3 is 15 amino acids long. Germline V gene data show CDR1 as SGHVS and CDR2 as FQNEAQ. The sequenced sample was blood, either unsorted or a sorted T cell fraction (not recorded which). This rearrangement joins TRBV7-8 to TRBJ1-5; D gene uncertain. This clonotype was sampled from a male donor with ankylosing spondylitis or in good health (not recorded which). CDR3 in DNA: TGTGCCAGCAGCCCAACCATGGGTAGCAATCAGCCCCAGCATTTT. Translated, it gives CASSPTMGSNQPQHF.